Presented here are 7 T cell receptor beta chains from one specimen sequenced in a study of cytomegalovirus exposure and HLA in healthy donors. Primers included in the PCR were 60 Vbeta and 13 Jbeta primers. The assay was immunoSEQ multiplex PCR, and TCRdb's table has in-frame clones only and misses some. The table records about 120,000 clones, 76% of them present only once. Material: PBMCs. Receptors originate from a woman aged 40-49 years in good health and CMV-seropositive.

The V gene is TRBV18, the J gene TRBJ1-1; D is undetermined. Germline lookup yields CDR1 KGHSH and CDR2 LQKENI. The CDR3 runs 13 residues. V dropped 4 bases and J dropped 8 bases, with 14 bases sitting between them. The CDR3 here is CASSRGEGDEAFF. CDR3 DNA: TGTGCCAGCTCACGGGGTGAGGGAGACGAAGCTTTCTTT.

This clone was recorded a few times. The CDR3: CASFDTTGNTIYF. In nucleotides, the CDR3 is TGTGCCAGCTTTGACACAACTGGAAACACCATATATTTT. This chain connects TRBV2 to TRBJ1-3; no reliable D call. CDR3 length equals 13 residues. V shed 8 bases and J shed 2 bases, with 10 bases lying between them. The germline gives CDR1 SNHLY, CDR2 FYNNEI. Full variable domain (outside the CDR3, taken from reference TRBV2 and TRBJ1-3): EPEVTQTPSHQVTQMGQEVILRCVPISNHLYFYWYRQILGQKVEFLVSFYNNEISEKSEIFDDQFSVERPDGSNFTLKIRSTKLEDSAMYFCASFDTTGNTIYFGEGSWLTVV.

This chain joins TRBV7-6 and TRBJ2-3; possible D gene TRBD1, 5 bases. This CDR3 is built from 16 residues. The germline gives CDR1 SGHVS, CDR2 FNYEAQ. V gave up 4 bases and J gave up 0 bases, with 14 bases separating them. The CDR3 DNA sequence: TGTGCCAGCAGCTCGACAGCTATACCCAGCACAGATACGCAGTATTTT. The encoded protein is CASSSTAIPSTDTQYF.

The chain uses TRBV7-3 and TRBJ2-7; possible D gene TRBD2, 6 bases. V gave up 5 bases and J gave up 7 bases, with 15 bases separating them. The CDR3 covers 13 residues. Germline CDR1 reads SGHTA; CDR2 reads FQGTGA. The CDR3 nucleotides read TGTGCCAGCAGCGCCCGCGGGATGGGGGAGCAGTACTTC. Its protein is CASSARGMGEQYF.

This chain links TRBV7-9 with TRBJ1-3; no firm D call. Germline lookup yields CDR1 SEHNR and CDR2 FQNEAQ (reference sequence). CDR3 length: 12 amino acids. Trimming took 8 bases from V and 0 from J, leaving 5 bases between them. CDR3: CASESSGNTIYF. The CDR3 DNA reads TGTGCCAGCGAGAGCTCTGGAAACACCATATATTTT.

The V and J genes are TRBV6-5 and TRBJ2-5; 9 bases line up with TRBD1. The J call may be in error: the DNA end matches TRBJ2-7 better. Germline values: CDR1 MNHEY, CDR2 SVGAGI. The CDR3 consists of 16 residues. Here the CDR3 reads CASSYSIGTGILEQYF. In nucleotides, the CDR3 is TGTGCCAGCAGTTACTCGATTGGGACAGGGATCCTCGAGCAGTACTTC.

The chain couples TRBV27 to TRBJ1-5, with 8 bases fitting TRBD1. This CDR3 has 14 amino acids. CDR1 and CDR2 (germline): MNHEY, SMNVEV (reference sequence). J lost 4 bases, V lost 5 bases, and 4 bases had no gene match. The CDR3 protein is CASSLTGDNQPQHF. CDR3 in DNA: TGTGCCAGCAGTCTGACAGGGGATAATCAGCCCCAGCATTTT.